The text below deals with one TCR beta chain. The target antigen is unknown. V dropped 1 base and J dropped 4 bases, with 9 bases sitting between them. The germline CDR1 and CDR2 sequences are SGHRS and YFSETQ. The CDR3 is made up of 15 amino acids. The data originate from a study of shared clonotypes between healthy human individuals. Repertoires were generated with immunoSEQ multiplex PCR, while TCRdb's copy carries only in-frame clones and drops some. The sample has about 340,000 clones, around 70% seen once. General observations from the study: Tissues were not sampled, only blood, and their repertoires likely differ. The four-donor shared clonotypes exceeded non-shared clonotypes in generation probability, with non-shared ones scoring lower.

The sample was memory CD4+ T cells sorted from blood. The subset denotes: CD45RA-negative fraction. The clonotype originates from a man aged 25 to 40 in good health. V is TRBV5-1 and J is TRBJ2-6, with D possibly TRBD1 on 5 matching bases. CDR3 residues: CASSLLGAGANVLTF. CDR3 nucleotide sequence: TGCGCCAGCAGCTTGCTAGGGGCCGGGGCCAACGTCCTGACTTTC.